This TCR beta chain was found in a study of cytomegalovirus exposure and HLA in healthy donors. A multiplex PCR was run with 60 Vbeta primers and 13 Jbeta primers. TCRdb keeps only in-frame clones here, not all; method: immunoSEQ multiplex PCR. The table records around 150,000 clones, 78% of them present only once. Donors had nominal health at sampling but likely had unrecorded immune exposures. Germline CDR1 is SGHTA and CDR2 is FQGNSA. CDR3 length equals 14 residues. V shed 5 bases and J shed 7 bases, with 17 bases lying between them. Comment on this clone: Its antigen remains unidentified.

General study points: As a later analysis revealed, most CMV-associated TCR beta chains appeared HLA-restricted. There were some V segments, including TRBV6-2 and TRBV6-3, excluded as indistinguishable.

The sample was PBMCs. The receptor comes from a male donor in good health and CMV-seronegative. The chain joins TRBV7-2 to TRBJ1-2; D perhaps matches TRBD1 (6 bases). The CDR3: CASSALGGGRGYTF. CDR3 nucleotide sequence: TGTGCCAGCAGCGCCTTAGGGGGGGGCCGTGGCTACACCTTC.